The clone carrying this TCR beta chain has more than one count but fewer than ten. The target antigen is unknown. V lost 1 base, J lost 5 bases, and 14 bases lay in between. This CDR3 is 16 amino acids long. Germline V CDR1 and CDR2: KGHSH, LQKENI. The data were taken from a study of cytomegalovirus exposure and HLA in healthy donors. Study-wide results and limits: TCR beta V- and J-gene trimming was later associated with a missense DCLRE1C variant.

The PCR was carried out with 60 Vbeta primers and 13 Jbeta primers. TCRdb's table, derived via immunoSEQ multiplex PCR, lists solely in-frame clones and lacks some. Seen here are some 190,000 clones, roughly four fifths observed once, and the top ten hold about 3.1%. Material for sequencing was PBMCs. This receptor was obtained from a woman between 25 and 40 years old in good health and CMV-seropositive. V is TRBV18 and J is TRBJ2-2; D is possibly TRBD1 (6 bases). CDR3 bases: TGTGCCAGCTCACCACTTGAGGGGGTTCGGACCGGGGAGCTGTTTTTT. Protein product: CASSPLEGVRTGELFF.